Described below is a single T cell receptor (beta chain) sequence and its context. The antigen is unknown. This specimen belongs to a study of shared clonotypes between healthy human individuals. The overall study: Three plates were used per donor for CD4 naive, three for CD4 memory, two for CD8 naive and one for CD8 memory. Study results and caveats: Relative to clonotypes present in all four donors, those not shared had lower generation probabilities. Rarefaction gave evidence that sorted-subset sequencing remained incomplete despite large depth.

Here immunoSEQ multiplex PCR was the method, and the copy in TCRdb shows in-frame clones only, minus some. The data contain about 2 million clones, about 95% of them seen just once; the ten biggest clones take up around 1%. Terminally differentiated effector memory CD45RA+ cells were excluded from the naive CD8 cells, which were CD45RO-negative and positively selected for CCR7. Source material: naive CD8+ T cells sorted from blood. The TCR originated in a man aged 18 to 30 in good health.

The CDR3 DNA follows: TGTGCCAGCAGCTTAGAGGCTAGCCCAGAGTTTGAGCAGTTCTTC. Encoded protein: CASSLEASPEFEQFF. V gene TRBV11-2 combines with J gene TRBJ2-1; maybe TRBD2 (5 bases). Trimming pared 0 bases from V and 9 bases from J, leaving 15 bases between. The CDR3 sequence is 15 residues long. Germline assignment: CDR1 SGHAT and CDR2 FQNNGV. The full variable domain, rest sourced from reference TRBV11-2 and TRBJ2-1, is EAGVAQSPRYKIIEKRQSVAFWCNPISGHATLYWYQQILGQGPKLLIQFQNNGVVDDSQLPKDRFSAERLKGVDSTLKIQPAKLEDSAVYLCASSLEASPEFEQFFGPGTRLTVL.